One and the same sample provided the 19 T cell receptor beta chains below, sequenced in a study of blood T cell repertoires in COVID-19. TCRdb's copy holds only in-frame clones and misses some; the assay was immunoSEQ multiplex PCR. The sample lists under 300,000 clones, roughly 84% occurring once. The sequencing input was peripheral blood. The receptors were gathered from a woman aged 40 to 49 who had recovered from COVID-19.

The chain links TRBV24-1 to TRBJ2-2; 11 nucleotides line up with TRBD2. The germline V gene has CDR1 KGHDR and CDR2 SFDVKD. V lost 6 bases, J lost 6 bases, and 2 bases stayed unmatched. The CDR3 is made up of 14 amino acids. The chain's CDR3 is CATSRSGGAGELFF. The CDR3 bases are TGTGCCACCAGTCGTAGCGGGGGGGCCGGGGAGCTGTTTTTT.

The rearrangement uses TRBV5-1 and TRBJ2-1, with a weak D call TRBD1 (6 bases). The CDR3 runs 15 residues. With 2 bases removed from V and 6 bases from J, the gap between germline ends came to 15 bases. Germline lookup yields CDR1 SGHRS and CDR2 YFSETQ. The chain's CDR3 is CASSLWTGGLNEQFF. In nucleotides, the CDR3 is TGCGCCAGCAGCTTATGGACTGGGGGCCTCAATGAGCAGTTCTTC. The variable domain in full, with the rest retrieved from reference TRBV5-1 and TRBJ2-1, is KAGVTQTPRYLIKTRGQQVTLSCSPISGHRSVSWYQQTPGQGLQFLFEYFSETQRNKGNFPGRFSGRQFSNSRSEMNVSTLELGDSALYLCASSLWTGGLNEQFFGPGTRLTVL.

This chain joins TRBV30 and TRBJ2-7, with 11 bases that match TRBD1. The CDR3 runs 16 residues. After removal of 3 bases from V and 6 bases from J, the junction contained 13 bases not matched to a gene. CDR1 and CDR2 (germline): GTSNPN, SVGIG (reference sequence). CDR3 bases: TGTGCCTGGAGGTTGCCAGGGGGGGACAGGGGGTTCGAGCAGTACTTC. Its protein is CAWRLPGGDRGFEQYF.

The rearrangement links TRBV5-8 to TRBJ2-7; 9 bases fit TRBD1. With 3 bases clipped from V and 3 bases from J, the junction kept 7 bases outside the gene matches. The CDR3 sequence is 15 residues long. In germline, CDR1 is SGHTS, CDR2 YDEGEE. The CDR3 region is CASSSRTGDIYEQYF. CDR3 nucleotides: TGTGCCAGCAGCTCGCGGACAGGGGATATCTACGAGCAGTACTTC.

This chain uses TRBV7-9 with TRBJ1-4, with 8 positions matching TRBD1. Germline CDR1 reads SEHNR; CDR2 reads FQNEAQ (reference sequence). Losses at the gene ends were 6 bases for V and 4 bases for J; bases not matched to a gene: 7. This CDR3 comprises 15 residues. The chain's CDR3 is CASRETGQVNEKLFF. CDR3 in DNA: TGTGCCAGCAGGGAGACGGGACAGGTTAATGAAAAACTGTTTTTT.

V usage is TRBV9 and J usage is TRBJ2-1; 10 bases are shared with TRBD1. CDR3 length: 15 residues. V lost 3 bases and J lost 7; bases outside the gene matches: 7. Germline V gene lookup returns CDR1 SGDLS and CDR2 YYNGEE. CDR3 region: CASSARDRGINEQFF. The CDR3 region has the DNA TGTGCCAGCAGCGCCCGGGACAGGGGAATTAATGAGCAGTTCTTC.

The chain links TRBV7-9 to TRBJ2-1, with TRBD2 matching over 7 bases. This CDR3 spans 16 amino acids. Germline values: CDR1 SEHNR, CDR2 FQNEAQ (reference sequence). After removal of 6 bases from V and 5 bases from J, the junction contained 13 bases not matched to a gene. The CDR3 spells CASRSFPGTNHNEQFF. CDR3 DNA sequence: TGTGCCAGCAGATCATTCCCCGGGACTAATCACAATGAGCAGTTCTTC.

In DNA form, the CDR3 reads TGTGCCAGCAGCTCCACTAGCGGGACAACAGATACGCAGTATTTT. Amino acid sequence: CASSSTSGTTDTQYF. V gene TRBV2 combines with J gene TRBJ2-3; 10 nucleotides agree with TRBD2. Germline CDR1 reads SNHLY; CDR2 reads FYNNEI. Losses at the gene ends were 6 bases for V and 3 bases for J; bases not matched to a gene: 6. CDR3 length: 15 amino acids. The variable domain in full, completed from reference TRBV2 and TRBJ2-3, reads EPEVTQTPSHQVTQMGQEVILRCVPISNHLYFYWYRQILGQKVEFLVSFYNNEISEKSEIFDDQFSVERPDGSNFTLKIRSTKLEDSAMYFCASSSTSGTTDTQYFGPGTRLTVL.

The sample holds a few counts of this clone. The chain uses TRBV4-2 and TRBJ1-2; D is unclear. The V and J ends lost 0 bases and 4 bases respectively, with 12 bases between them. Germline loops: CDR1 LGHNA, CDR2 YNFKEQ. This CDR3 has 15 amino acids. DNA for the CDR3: TGTGCCAGCAGCCAAGAACCAACTGAGTTCTATGGCTACACCTTC. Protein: CASSQEPTEFYGYTF.

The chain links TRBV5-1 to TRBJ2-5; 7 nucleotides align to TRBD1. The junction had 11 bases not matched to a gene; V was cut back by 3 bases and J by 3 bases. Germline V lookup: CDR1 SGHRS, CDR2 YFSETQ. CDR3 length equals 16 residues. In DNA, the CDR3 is TGCGCCAGCAGCTCGAGCCCCGGGACAGTAAAAGAGACCCAGTACTTC. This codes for CASSSSPGTVKETQYF.

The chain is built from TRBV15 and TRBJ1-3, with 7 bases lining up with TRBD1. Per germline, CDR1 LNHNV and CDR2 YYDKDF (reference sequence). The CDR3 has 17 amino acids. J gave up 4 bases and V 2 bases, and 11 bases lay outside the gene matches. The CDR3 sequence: CATSRPLTGSGGNTIYF. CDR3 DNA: TGTGCCACCAGCAGACCCCTGACAGGGTCGGGGGGAAACACCATATATTTT.

In nucleotides, the CDR3 is TGTGCCAGCAGTGACGCTGGAAACACCATATATTTT. Protein: CASSDAGNTIYF. This chain uses TRBV25-1 with TRBJ1-3; D is undetermined. The CDR3 runs 12 residues. The germline V and J ends were trimmed by 3 bases and 2 bases, with 2 bases remaining between them. The germline V gene encodes CDR1 MGHDK and CDR2 SYGVNS.

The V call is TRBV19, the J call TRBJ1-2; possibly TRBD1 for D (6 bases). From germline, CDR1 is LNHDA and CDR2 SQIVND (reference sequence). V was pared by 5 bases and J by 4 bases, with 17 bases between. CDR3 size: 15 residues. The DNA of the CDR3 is TGTGCCAGTAGTCCCGACAGGACCCAAGTCTATGGCTACACCTTC. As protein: CASSPDRTQVYGYTF.

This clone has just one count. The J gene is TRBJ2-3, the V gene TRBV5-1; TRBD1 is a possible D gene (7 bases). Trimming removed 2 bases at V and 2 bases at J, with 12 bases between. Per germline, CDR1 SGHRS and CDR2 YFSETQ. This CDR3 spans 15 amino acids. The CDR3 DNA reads TGCGCCAGCAGCTTTCAGGGGGGACTCACAGATACGCAGTATTTT. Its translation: CASSFQGGLTDTQYF.

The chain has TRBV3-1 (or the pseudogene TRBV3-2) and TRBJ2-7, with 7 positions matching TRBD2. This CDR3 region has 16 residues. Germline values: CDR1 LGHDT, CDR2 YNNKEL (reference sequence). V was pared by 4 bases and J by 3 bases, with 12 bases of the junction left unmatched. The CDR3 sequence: CASSPGDYFRDYEQYF. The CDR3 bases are TGTGCCAGCAGCCCTGGGGACTATTTTAGAGACTACGAGCAGTACTTC.

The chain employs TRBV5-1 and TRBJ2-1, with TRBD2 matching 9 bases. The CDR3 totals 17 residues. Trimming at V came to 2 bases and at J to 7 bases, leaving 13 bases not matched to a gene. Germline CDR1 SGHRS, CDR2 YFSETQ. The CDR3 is CASSLNGLASYRNEQFF. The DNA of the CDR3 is TGCGCCAGCAGCTTAAATGGACTAGCGTCCTACCGTAATGAGCAGTTCTTC.

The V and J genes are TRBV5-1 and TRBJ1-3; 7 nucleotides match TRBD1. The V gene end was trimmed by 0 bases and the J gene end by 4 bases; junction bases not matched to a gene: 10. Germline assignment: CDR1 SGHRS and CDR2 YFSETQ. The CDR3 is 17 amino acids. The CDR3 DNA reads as TGCGCCAGCAGCTTGGCTGAAACGACAGGGCTAGGAAACACCATATATTTT. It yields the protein CASSLAETTGLGNTIYF.

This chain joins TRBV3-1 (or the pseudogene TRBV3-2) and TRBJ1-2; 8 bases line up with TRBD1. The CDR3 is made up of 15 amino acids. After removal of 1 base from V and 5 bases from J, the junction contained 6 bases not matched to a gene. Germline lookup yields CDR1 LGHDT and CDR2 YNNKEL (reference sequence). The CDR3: CASSQGQGAVYGYTF. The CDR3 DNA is TGTGCCAGCAGCCAAGGTCAGGGGGCTGTTTATGGCTACACCTTC.

The CDR3 sequence is CASSQERGQETQYF. The CDR3 nucleotides read TGTGCCAGCAGCCAAGAGCGGGGTCAAGAGACCCAGTACTTC. The chain joins TRBV4-2 to TRBJ2-5; perhaps TRBD2 as D (6 bases). CDR3 size: 14 residues. CDR1 and CDR2 (germline): LGHNA, YNFKEQ. V lost 0 bases and J 2 bases, leaving 7 bases between the germline ends.